This T cell receptor beta chain was captured in a study of blood T cell repertoires in COVID-19. In Cohort 3, a recovered donor had either two negative PCRs, clearance, or symptom resolution. The data were produced by immunoSEQ multiplex PCR, yet TCRdb's version contains in-frame clones alone and is incomplete. This sample has roughly 330,000 clones, with about 87% found just once. The CDR3 covers 13 residues. Trimming shortened V by 6 bases and J by 1 base, and 10 bases separated the two germline ends. Germline loops: CDR1 SEHNR, CDR2 FQNEAQ (reference sequence). The clonotype originates from a woman in her twenties or thirties who had recovered from COVID-19. The V call is TRBV7-9, the J call TRBJ2-7; TRBD1 is a possible D gene (6 bases). Sequenced: PBMCs or T cells enriched from blood (not recorded which). This chain's CDR3 is CASSITGSYEQYF. CDR3 bases: TGTGCCAGCAGTATCACAGGGTCCTACGAGCAGTACTTC.